This entry describes one T cell receptor beta chain. No antigen is known for it. No per-base quality is available; no much larger clone lies one base away. This sample is drawn from a study of a mutant IDH1 vaccine in newly diagnosed glioma (dated by TCRdb to about 2021). Background on the whole study: Patients were given eight vaccinations, in weeks 1, 3, 5, 7, 11, 15, 19 and 23, which matched visits V03 through V10. Before enrollment, patients had received standard therapy of radiotherapy alone, temozolomide alone, or radiochemotherapy with temozolomide; most received the combination. In the chemotherapy-containing groups, vaccination started alongside temozolomide cycles, whereas in patients who had radiotherapy alone it started 4-6 weeks after radiotherapy. Six visits were used for peripheral blood collection: V03 (baseline), V05, V07, V10, V12 and V13. Of the roughly 34 treated patients, around 62% were male and approximately 38% were female, and a mean age of 40.4 years was recorded. For exploratory analyses, longitudinal TCRB deep sequencing was carried out in around 26 treated patients wherever samples were available.

Beyond this particular receptor, the publication reports: PBMC samples for TCRB deep sequencing were selected based on availability. According to the authors, sample limitations meant that analyses of patient blood samples could not be reproduced. Across multiple MHC alleles, vaccine-induced immune responses were seen in more than 80% of patients. Pseudoprogression appeared unrelated to alterations in the top peripheral T cell clonotypes detected by TCRB sequencing.

What the time point label conveys for this sample: week 11, during vaccination. A 20-mer mutant IDH1 peptide at 300 micrograms in Montanide made up each vaccine dose, which was injected subcutaneously together with topical imiquimod. Donors had newly diagnosed WHO grade 3 or 4 IDH1-mutant astrocytomas with loss of nuclear ATRX. The samples were drawn from NOA16, a multicentre, single-arm, open-label phase I trial in Germany that tested a mutant IDH1 peptide vaccine in humans for the first time. Genomic DNA for TCRB sequencing was extracted from EDTA blood using the DNeasy Blood and Tissue Kit. The library came from the immunoSEQ multiplex PCR assay. Following the manufacturer's protocol, the hsTCRB Kit was used to amplify rearranged TCR beta chain sequences. Sequencing of TCRB libraries was carried out on an Illumina MiSeq. In the authors' own workflow: Demultiplexing, trimming and gene mapping were performed with the kit vendor's proprietary platform. TCRdb limited this immuneACCESS table to in-frame rearrangements with V and J called. A share of clones is missing; checked studies link under half to unresolved V genes, and the rest is unexplained. That table supplies the V and J calls and clone size; D and trimming were determined from the DNA. This sample is represented by about 25,000 clones; roughly two thirds of them were singletons. Approximately 9.9% of the sample belongs to the ten largest clones.

From the cysteine up to the phenylalanine, the CDR3 has a length of 14 residues. Only the CDR3 portion is preserved as DNA: 42 bases, with reading frame beginning at the first base. The germline V gene (reference sequence) yields MNHEY for CDR1 and SMNVEV for CDR2. V loses 5 bases at its end and J loses 5 bases; junction bases beyond the gene matches: 5. The V and J segments used are TRBV27 and TRBJ2-2; 7 central nucleotides agree with TRBD2. The sequencing here drew on peripheral blood mononuclear cells (PBMCs), taken from a glioma patient whose treatment included an IDH1 peptide vaccine. The clonotype originates from a man aged 18 to 29 with glioma. Some clones in this sample may be carry-over from other donors' samples. DNA sequence: TGTGCCAGCAGTCGACTAGCAGGGACCGGGGAGCTGTTTTTT. Translated, this gives CASSRLAGTGELFF.